This T cell receptor (beta chain) was documented in a study of shared clonotypes between healthy human individuals. Trimming took 1 base from V and 0 from J, leaving 8 bases between them. Germline CDR1 reads SGHNT; CDR2 reads YYREEE (reference sequence). The CDR3 is 15 amino acids. Profiled with immunoSEQ multiplex PCR; TCRdb holds only in-frame clones, not every one. Of about 2.4 million clones listed, 93% were seen once; the top ten hold 0.36%. The sequenced sample consisted of naive CD4+ T cells from PBMCs. Described subset: CD45RA+ positively selected. This receptor was obtained from a young man in good health. Some clones in this sample may be carry-over from other donors' samples. The V call is TRBV5-4, the J call TRBJ1-3; D may be TRBD1 (6 bases). CDR3 loop: CASSLKGGSGNTIYF. The CDR3 coding sequence is TGTGCCAGCAGCTTGAAAGGGGGCTCTGGAAACACCATATATTTT.